What follows is one T cell receptor beta chain and its context. This table comes from immunoSEQ multiplex PCR, and its TCRdb copy is limited to in-frame clones, with some not included. The sample contains fewer than 250,000 clones, roughly 85% of which appear only once. These data come from a study of blood T cell repertoires in COVID-19. For the study at large: Samples representing acute and convalescent COVID-19 were sourced from the United States, Italy and Spain. Nucleic acid was either cDNA or gDNA, and it came from T cells, B-cell-depleted T cells, or PBMCs.

Recovery meant two consecutive negative NP/OP PCR tests, professional clearance, or resolved symptoms. CDR1 and CDR2 (germline): LGHNA, YNFKEQ. The J segment lost 0 bases and the V segment lost 0 bases, leaving 3 bases of the junction unmatched. The CDR3 contains 17 residues. The J gene is TRBJ2-3, the V gene TRBV4-2, with TRBD2 matching over 10 bases. Sequenced sample: PBMCs or T cells enriched from blood (not recorded which). This clonotype originated in a man aged 25-45 years who had recovered from COVID-19. The CDR3 DNA sequence: TGTGCCAGCAGCCAAGACGCTAGCGGGGGCAGCACAGATACGCAGTATTTT. It translates to CASSQDASGGSTDTQYF.